This section outlines one TCR beta chain sequence together with its context. The antigen is not known. These data come from a study of OX40 agonist ivuxolimab in advanced cancers. About the research overall: A diagnosis of hepatocellular carcinoma, melanoma, renal cell or head and neck cancer was present in dose-escalation patients. Broader study findings: More expanded clones were found, on average, in CD8+ than in CD4+ T cells.

Trimming removed 5 bases from V and 6 bases from J, with 20 bases in between. The CDR3 length is 15 residues. Germline V lookup: CDR1 MDHEN, CDR2 SYDVKM. Clones were read by immunoSEQ multiplex PCR, and TCRdb kept only the in-frame ones, dropping some. This table holds about 55,000 clones, roughly 90% found once. The starting material was CD4+ or CD8+ T cells sorted from blood, obtained in a trial of the OX40 agonist ivuxolimab. The clonotype originates from an adult with an advanced solid tumor such as melanoma, head and neck, liver or kidney cancer. V usage is TRBV28 and J usage is TRBJ2-7; D might be TRBD1 (5 bases). CDR3 sequence reads: CASSLLGVVKGEQYF. CDR3 sequence (DNA): TGTGCCAGCAGTCTCTTAGGGGTTGTGAAGGGCGAGCAGTACTTC.